The 6 T cell receptor beta chains listed next were all sequenced from one sample in a study of CXCR3-negative and CXCR3-positive naive CD8 T cells. The libraries of TRB cDNA were prepared using 5' RACE with UMI labels. TCRdb re-called the 5' RACE reads and shows each CDR3 protein once, DNA omitted. Here the sample table reports around 90,000 distinct CDR3 sequences. The sequenced sample was naive CXCR3- CD8+ T cells from blood. Subset defined: CD45RO-CCR7+CD27+CD95- naive CD8+ T cells lacking CXCR3 (TNR3-). These receptors came from a human donor in good health. Some clones in this sample may be carry-over from other donors' samples.

The V and J genes are TRBV2 and TRBJ2-7; there is no DNA to check the TCRdb D call of TRBD2. CDR1 and CDR2 (germline): SNHLY, FYNNEI. This CDR3 spans 14 amino acids. This chain's CDR3 is CASSEEGHSYEQYF.

The chain employs TRBV4-3 and TRBJ2-1. This CDR3 region has 17 residues. CDR1 and CDR2 (germline): LGHNA, YSLEER. CDR3 in amino acids: CASSQDSASLFGGEQFF.

V gene TRBV20-1 combines with J gene TRBJ2-3; the D call from TCRdb, TRBD1, cannot be confirmed without DNA. The CDR3 contains 15 residues. Germline loops: CDR1 DFQATT, CDR2 SNEGSKA (reference sequence). The CDR3 loop reads CSARDLMAPPDTQYF.

The CDR3 is CASRQTGVTEAFF. This rearrangement joins TRBV6-2 or TRBV6-3 to TRBJ1-1; TCRdb outputs TRBD1, but without DNA this stays unchecked. The germline V gene encodes CDR1 MNHEY and CDR2 SVGEGT. This CDR3 region has 13 residues.

The chain couples TRBV6-2 or TRBV6-3 to TRBJ2-1. This CDR3 is 13 amino acids long. The V gene's germline CDR1 is MNHEY and CDR2 SVGEGT. CDR3: CASSYGEGNEQFF.

The chain uses TRBV29-1 and TRBJ2-1; TCRdb selects TRBD2, and the lack of DNA leaves this call unchecked. The CDR3 totals 17 residues. Germline loops: CDR1 SQVTM, CDR2 ANQGSEA. This CDR3 is CSVASGEAGPRRNEQFF.